The 3 T cell receptor beta chains below come from one sample, sequenced in a study of blood T cell repertoires in COVID-19. TCRdb's copy holds only in-frame clones and misses some; the assay was immunoSEQ multiplex PCR. The sample lists approximately 98,000 clones, roughly 70% occurring once. Sequenced input: peripheral blood. The origin of the receptors is a woman aged 35 to 49 with acute or convalescent COVID-19.

The chain joins TRBV6-5 to TRBJ2-1, with D possibly matching TRBD1 (7 bases). The V end was cut by 5 bases, the J end by 4 bases, with 12 bases between. The germline CDR1 and CDR2 sequences are MNHEY and SVGAGI. CDR3 length: 14 residues. CDR3 sequence reads: CASSPRGEYNEQFF. CDR3 DNA: TGTGCCAGCAGTCCCAGGGGGGAGTACAATGAGCAGTTCTTC.

The chain joins TRBV5-1 to TRBJ1-2; 7 nucleotides match TRBD1. The trim removed 4 bases at V and 4 bases at J, leaving 19 bases unmatched. The germline V gene has CDR1 SGHRS and CDR2 YFSETQ. The CDR3 is 18 residues long. The CDR3 bases are TGCGCCAGCAGCCCTATTCAGACAGGGTTTAATACTTTCTATGGCTACACCTTC. Its protein is CASSPIQTGFNTFYGYTF.

This chain connects TRBV9 to TRBJ2-2; 7 positions agree with TRBD1. Germline CDR1 and CDR2: SGDLS and YYNGEE. This CDR3 comprises 17 residues. V was clipped by 1 base and J by 5 bases; unmatched bases: 11. The CDR3: CASSVSFRDSTTGELFF. CDR3 DNA sequence: TGTGCCAGCAGCGTAAGCTTTCGGGACAGCACTACCGGGGAGCTGTTTTTT.